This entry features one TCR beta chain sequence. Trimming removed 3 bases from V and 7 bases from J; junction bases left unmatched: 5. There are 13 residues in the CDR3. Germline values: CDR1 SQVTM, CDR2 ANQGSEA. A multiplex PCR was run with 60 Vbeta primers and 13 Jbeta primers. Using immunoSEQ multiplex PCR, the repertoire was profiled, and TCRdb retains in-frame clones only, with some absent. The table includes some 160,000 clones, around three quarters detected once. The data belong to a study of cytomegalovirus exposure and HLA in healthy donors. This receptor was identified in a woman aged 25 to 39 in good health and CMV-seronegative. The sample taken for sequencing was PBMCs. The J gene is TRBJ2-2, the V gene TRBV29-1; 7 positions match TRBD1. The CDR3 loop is CSVDRGSHGELFF. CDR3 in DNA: TGCAGCGTTGACAGGGGGTCTCACGGGGAGCTGTTTTTT.